This T cell receptor beta chain came from a study of T cell changes during pregnancy in multiple sclerosis. Assay: immunoSEQ multiplex PCR; the TCRdb copy retains only in-frame clones and omits some. Here the sample spans tens of thousands of clones, 92% being singletons. With 7 bases clipped from V and 0 bases from J, the junction kept 12 bases outside the gene matches. The CDR3 is made up of 19 amino acids. Germline values: CDR1 MRHNA, CDR2 SNTAGT. This chain connects TRBV6-4 to TRBJ2-1; TRBD2 aligns across 13 bases. The sequencing here drew on CD4+ T cells from peripheral blood mononuclear cells, taken after pregnancy. The receptor comes from a female donor in good health, enrolled as a control in a pregnancy study. CDR3 in DNA: TGTGCCAGCAACCACCCCTTCGGACTAGCGGGGGTCTCCTACAATGAGCAGTTCTTC. As protein: CASNHPFGLAGVSYNEQFF.